The clone carrying this T cell receptor (beta chain) was counted a few times. Its antigen is unknown. The sample originates from a study of cytomegalovirus exposure and HLA in healthy donors. On the study more broadly: Among over 350 genotyped donors, about 83% fell in the Caucasian-associated ancestry cluster. Study outcomes and limitations: Rarity marked most TCR sequences, yet some public TCRs occurred in many donors.

This CDR3 comprises 11 residues. Germline CDR1 reads MNHEY; CDR2 reads SVGAGI. V gave up 6 bases and J gave up 6 bases, with 5 bases separating them. Primers included in the PCR were 60 Vbeta and 13 Jbeta primers. Libraries were prepared by immunoSEQ multiplex PCR; TCRdb keeps only in-frame clonotypes and omits some of them. The table has more than 120,000 clones, 75% to 85% seen once. Sequencing input: PBMCs. This chain uses TRBV6-5 with TRBJ1-4; D unclear. This sequence was found in a middle-aged woman in good health and CMV-seropositive. DNA of the CDR3: TGTGCCAGCAGATCCTATGAAAAACTGTTTTTT. Translated, it gives CASRSYEKLFF.